This passage covers 29 T cell receptor beta chains from one sample sequenced in a study of blood T cell repertoires in COVID-19. Clones were read by immunoSEQ multiplex PCR, and TCRdb kept only the in-frame ones, dropping some. The sample lists 250,000 to 400,000 clones; 90% were seen once. Specimen: peripheral blood. The receptors come from a woman aged 25 to 39 with COVID-19, enrolled during active disease.

The J gene is TRBJ2-3, the V gene TRBV6-4; the match to TRBD2 covers 14 bases. The CDR3 contains 17 residues. The junction had 11 bases not matched to a gene; V was cut back by 5 bases and J by 7 bases. Germline V gene sequence: CDR1 MRHNA, CDR2 SNTAGT. The CDR3 DNA follows: TGTGCCAGCAGTCGTCAACCGGGACTAGCGGGGGAGCATACGCAGTATTTT. Translation gives CASSRQPGLAGEHTQYF.

This rearrangement joins TRBV5-8 to TRBJ1-2; TRBD1 agrees at 7 bases. The germline V gene encodes CDR1 SGHTS and CDR2 YDEGEE. The CDR3 covers 15 residues. Losses at the gene ends were 6 bases for V and 0 bases for J; bases not matched to a gene: 8. CDR3 sequence (DNA): TGTGCCAGCACCCCACCGACAGGGACTAACTATGGCTACACCTTC. This codes for CASTPPTGTNYGYTF.

The chain is built from TRBV9 and TRBJ2-3; D possibly corresponds to TRBD2 (5 bases). Trimming removed 0 bases at V and 1 base at J, with 12 bases between. Germline V gene lookup returns CDR1 SGDLS and CDR2 YYNGEE. CDR3 length: 16 amino acids. Here the CDR3 DNA reads TGTGCCAGCAGCGTAGCTCCCCAGAGGGGCACAGATACGCAGTATTTT. The encoded protein is CASSVAPQRGTDTQYF.

J is TRBJ2-1 and V is TRBV29-1; the match to TRBD1 covers 7 bases. The germline gives CDR1 SQVTM, CDR2 ANQGSEA. J lost 3 bases, V lost 7 bases, and 15 bases had no gene match. The CDR3 covers 16 residues. The CDR3: CSGTGALTALYNEQFF. In DNA, the CDR3 is TGCAGCGGTACAGGGGCCCTAACTGCCCTCTACAATGAGCAGTTCTTC.

This rearrangement joins TRBV6-1 to TRBJ2-1; TRBD2 matches at 8 bases. This CDR3 region has 19 residues. Germline V gene sequence: CDR1 MNHNS, CDR2 SASEGT. Unmatched junction bases numbered 22, after V lost 3 bases and J lost 9 bases. CDR3 DNA: TGTGCCAGCAGTGATTCTTTATGTTCTAGCGGGTCCCCCTCCTGTGAGCAGTTCTTC. Translated, it gives CASSDSLCSSGSPSCEQFF.

The genes are TRBV28 and TRBJ1-3; 7 positions agree with TRBD1. J gave up 0 bases and V 5 bases, and 4 bases lay outside the gene matches. Germline V lookup: CDR1 MDHEN, CDR2 SYDVKM. This CDR3 is built from 15 residues. The DNA of the CDR3 is TGTGCCAGCAGTCCCCGGACAGGCTCTGGAAACACCATATATTTT. Protein sequence: CASSPRTGSGNTIYF.

V usage is TRBV11-2 and J usage is TRBJ2-7, with TRBD1 as a possible D gene (7 bases). Germline CDR1 SGHAT, CDR2 FQNNGV. V was pared by 4 bases and J by 4 bases, with 20 bases between. The CDR3 consists of 16 residues. The CDR3 protein is CASSSIDRAEGYEQYF. Here the CDR3 DNA reads TGTGCCAGCAGCTCTATTGACAGGGCGGAGGGTTACGAGCAGTACTTC.

A few counts support this clone. CDR3 residues: CASRYRVNTEAFF. The CDR3 nucleotides read TGTGCCAGTAGATACAGGGTTAACACTGAAGCTTTCTTT. V usage is TRBV19 and J usage is TRBJ1-1; perhaps TRBD1 as D (6 bases). The germline V and J ends were trimmed by 6 bases and 2 bases, with 10 bases remaining between them. This CDR3 has 13 amino acids. In germline, CDR1 is LNHDA, CDR2 SQIVND (reference sequence).

The chain couples TRBV7-2 to TRBJ2-7; 14 bases map to TRBD2. The CDR3 extends over 19 amino acids. CDR1 and CDR2 (germline): SGHTA, FQGNSA. Trimming at V came to 5 bases and at J to 0 bases, leaving 12 bases not matched to a gene. CDR3 region: CASSHPGTSGSPSSYEQYF. CDR3 nucleotide sequence: TGTGCCAGCAGCCACCCAGGGACTAGCGGGAGCCCGAGCTCCTACGAGCAGTACTTC.

This chain links TRBV9 with TRBJ1-2, with 7 bases that match TRBD1. V shed 4 bases and J 2 bases; nucleotides not matched to a gene: 5. CDR3 length: 14 residues. The germline V gene encodes CDR1 SGDLS and CDR2 YYNGEE. CDR3 residues: CASSPRDSNYGYTF. The CDR3 DNA follows: TGTGCCAGCAGCCCCAGGGACAGCAACTATGGCTACACCTTC.

The V and J genes are TRBV10-3 and TRBJ2-3; possibly TRBD2 for D (5 bases). Germline CDR1 reads ENHRY; CDR2 reads SYGVKD. Trimming cost V 7 bases and J 2 bases, with 13 bases left between them. The CDR3 loop spans 14 amino acids. The CDR3 is CAIKAGISTDTQYF. DNA for the CDR3: TGTGCCATCAAGGCGGGCATTTCCACAGATACGCAGTATTTT.

The V gene is TRBV14, the J gene TRBJ1-1; D gene uncertain. Per the germline V gene, CDR1 is SGHDN and CDR2 is FVKESK. Trimming removed 5 bases from V and 4 bases from J, with 20 bases in between. This CDR3 spans 16 amino acids. The chain's CDR3 is CASSANYDAKLTEAFF. The CDR3 bases are TGTGCCAGCAGCGCGAACTATGACGCGAAACTCACTGAAGCTTTCTTT.

The chain links TRBV5-1 to TRBJ1-5; no clear D gene. The V gene lost 0 bases and the J gene lost 2 bases, with 6 bases spanning the gap. In germline, CDR1 is SGHRS, CDR2 YFSETQ. The CDR3 totals 14 residues. CDR3 in amino acids: CASSLACCNQPQHF. The CDR3 coding sequence is TGCGCCAGCAGCTTGGCCTGTTGCAATCAGCCCCAGCATTTT.

The chain is built from TRBV5-1 and TRBJ1-5; no definite D call. The CDR3 contains 15 residues. CDR1 SGHRS and CDR2 YFSETQ come from the germline V gene. V was trimmed by 0 bases and J by 0 bases, leaving 7 bases between them. The CDR3 bases are TGCGCCAGCAGCTTGGGGGAGCATAGCAATCAGCCCCAGCATTTT. Its translation: CASSLGEHSNQPQHF.

J is TRBJ1-5 and V is TRBV18; 8 bases fit TRBD1. The CDR3 contains 14 residues. The V and J ends lost 4 bases and 5 bases, in that order; junction bases with no gene match: 4. From germline, CDR1 is KGHSH and CDR2 LQKENI. The CDR3 DNA reads TGTGCCAGCTCACAAACAGGGGGAGATCAGCCCCAGCATTTT. It codes for CASSQTGGDQPQHF.

The count of this clone is one. The chain is built from TRBV19 and TRBJ1-2; D is unresolved. This CDR3 is 12 amino acids long. Germline values: CDR1 LNHDA, CDR2 SQIVND (reference sequence). Trimming took 3 bases from V and 6 from J, leaving 8 bases between them. The CDR3 loop is CASSIRQDGYTF. CDR3 DNA sequence: TGTGCCAGTAGTATTCGGCAGGATGGCTACACCTTC.

This rearrangement joins TRBV30 to TRBJ1-5, with unresolved D. In germline, CDR1 is GTSNPN, CDR2 SVGIG (reference sequence). The CDR3 sequence is 13 residues long. V was pared by 1 base and J by 5 bases, with 9 bases between. In DNA form, the CDR3 reads TGTGCCTGGAGTGGGGCGAAGGATCAGCCCCAGCATTTT. Its protein is CAWSGAKDQPQHF.

J is TRBJ1-6 and V is TRBV6-6; D ambiguous. V was clipped by 2 bases and J by 7 bases, with 9 bases between them. CDR1 is MNHNY and CDR2 is SVGAGI in the germline V gene (reference sequence). The CDR3 extends over 14 amino acids. The CDR3 sequence: CASSYQVLNSPLHF. For the CDR3, the DNA is TGTGCCAGCAGTTACCAGGTGCTGAATTCACCCCTCCACTTT.

The genes are TRBV28 and TRBJ2-2, with D perhaps TRBD1 (6 bases). The V gene lost 7 bases and the J gene lost 3 bases, with 15 bases spanning the gap. CDR1 and CDR2 (germline): MDHEN, SYDVKM. The CDR3 sequence is 15 residues long. For the CDR3, the DNA is TGTGCCAGCAAAGCCCTCTCAGGGGACACCGGGGAGCTGTTTTTT. Translating it yields CASKALSGDTGELFF.

This clone showed up just once. This chain connects TRBV5-1 to TRBJ2-7; a possible D gene is TRBD2 (5 bases). The germline V gene encodes CDR1 SGHRS and CDR2 YFSETQ. This CDR3 region has 14 residues. Trimming shortened V by 4 bases and J by 6 bases, and 17 bases separated the two germline ends. Here the CDR3 reads CASSPLTPRGEQYF. In DNA form, the CDR3 reads TGCGCCAGCAGCCCCTTGACCCCCCGGGGCGAGCAGTACTTC.

This clone was picked up a small number of times. The V gene is TRBV7-8, the J gene TRBJ1-6, with 7 bases identical to TRBD1. CDR1 is SGHVS, CDR2 FQNEAQ, per germline. The CDR3 has 13 amino acids. J was trimmed by 11 bases and V by 5 bases; bases with no gene match: 6. The CDR3 DNA reads as TGTGCCAGCAGCGCACAAGGGGGCACACCCCTCCACTTT. Its translation: CASSAQGGTPLHF.

J is TRBJ2-3 and V is TRBV12-5; D gene ambiguous. CDR1 is LGHNT, CDR2 FRNRAP, per germline. V lost 5 bases to trimming and J lost 3 bases, with 12 bases between them. CDR3 size: 14 residues. This CDR3 is CASGPQLGTDTQYF. The CDR3, as DNA: TGTGCTAGTGGTCCGCAGCTAGGAACAGATACGCAGTATTTT.

A single count supports this clone. V usage is TRBV28 and J usage is TRBJ2-2; TRBD2 matches at 12 bases. The V gene's germline CDR1 is MDHEN and CDR2 SYDVKM. The trim removed 5 bases at V and 5 bases at J, leaving 3 bases unmatched. The CDR3 is 15 residues long. Written as DNA, the CDR3 is TGTGCCAGCAGTCTAGCGGGAGGGTTAACCGGGGAGCTGTTTTTT. Translation: CASSLAGGLTGELFF.

In DNA form, the CDR3 reads TGTGCCAGCAGCCACAGGCTTTTGGTCAAAAACATTCAGTACTTC. Its protein product is CASSHRLLVKNIQYF. The gene calls are TRBV5-5 and TRBJ2-4; TRBD1 is a possible D gene (5 bases). The V gene's germline CDR1 is SGHKS and CDR2 YYEKEE (reference sequence). Trimming stripped 4 bases from V and 3 bases from J, with 14 bases between. The CDR3 runs 15 residues.

The J gene is TRBJ1-1, the V gene TRBV7-2, with a weak D call TRBD1 (6 bases). The CDR3 is made up of 14 amino acids. The germline gives CDR1 SGHTA, CDR2 FQGNSA. Trimming pared 5 bases from V and 2 bases from J, leaving 12 bases between. CDR3 loop: CASSLRTVNTEAFF. In nucleotides, the CDR3 is TGTGCCAGCAGCCTCAGGACAGTCAACACTGAAGCTTTCTTT.

About this clone itself: A much larger clone differs from this one at a single base, so this may be a read error. Other nucleotide sequences from this sample produce the same CDR3. The chain recombines TRBV27 with TRBJ2-2; D not certain. Germline V gene data show CDR1 as MNHEY and CDR2 as SMNVEV (reference sequence). V was shortened by 4 bases and J by 2 bases, with 5 bases between the two germline ends. This CDR3 has 13 amino acids. CDR3 coding DNA: TGTGCCAGCAGTTCCCTTAACACCGGGGAGCTGTTTTTT. It translates to CASSSLNTGELFF.

This rearrangement joins TRBV6-4 to TRBJ2-1, with 8 bases lining up with TRBD2. V shed 2 bases and J 5 bases; nucleotides not matched to a gene: 8. CDR1 and CDR2 from the germline V gene are MRHNA and SNTAGT. The CDR3 runs to 16 residues. Written as DNA, the CDR3 is TGTGCCAGCAGTGACAGAGCGGGAGATAAGCACAATGAGCAGTTCTTC. Translation: CASSDRAGDKHNEQFF.

The chain couples TRBV10-3 to TRBJ1-1; D is ambiguous. V shed 7 bases and J shed 4 bases, with 13 bases lying between them. Germline V CDR1 and CDR2: ENHRY, SYGVKD. The CDR3 spans 13 residues. The CDR3 DNA sequence: TGTGCCATCACCCCCGGGGAGGTCACTGAAGCTTTCTTT. This sequence encodes CAITPGEVTEAFF.

The genes are TRBV30 and TRBJ2-1; TRBD2 agrees at 12 bases. Germline trimming cut 5 bases from V and 9 bases from J; bases unmatched to any gene: 8. This CDR3 spans 14 amino acids. CDR1 is GTSNPN, CDR2 SVGIG, per germline (reference sequence). CDR3 coding DNA: TGTGCCTGGGGTCTAGCGGGAGGGAATCGTGAGCAGTTCTTC. Translation: CAWGLAGGNREQFF.